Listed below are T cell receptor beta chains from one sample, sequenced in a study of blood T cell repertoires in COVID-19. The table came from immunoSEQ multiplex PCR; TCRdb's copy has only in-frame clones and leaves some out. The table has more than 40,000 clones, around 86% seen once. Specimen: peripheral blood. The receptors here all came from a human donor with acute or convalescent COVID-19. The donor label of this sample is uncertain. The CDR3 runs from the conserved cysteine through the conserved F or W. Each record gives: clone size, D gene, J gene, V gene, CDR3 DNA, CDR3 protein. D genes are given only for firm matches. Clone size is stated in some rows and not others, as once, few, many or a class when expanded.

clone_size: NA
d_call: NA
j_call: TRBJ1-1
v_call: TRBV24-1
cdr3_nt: TGTGCCACCAGTGATCCGCGGATGACGGGCACTGAAGCTTTCTTT
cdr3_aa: CATSDPRMTGTEAFF

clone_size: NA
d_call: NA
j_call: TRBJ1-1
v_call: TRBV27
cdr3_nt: TGTGCCAGCAGTTTAGCGGTAGGGGCTGAAGCTTTCTTT
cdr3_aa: CASSLAVGAEAFF

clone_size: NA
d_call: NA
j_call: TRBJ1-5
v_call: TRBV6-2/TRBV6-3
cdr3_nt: TGTGCCAGCAGCCGGGGCGGGGGGAATCAGCCCCAGCATTTT
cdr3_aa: CASSRGGGNQPQHF

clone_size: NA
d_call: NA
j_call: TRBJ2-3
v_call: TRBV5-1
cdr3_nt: TGCGCCAGCAGCCTAGGCTTGGACTCCACAGATACGCAGTATTTT
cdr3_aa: CASSLGLDSTDTQYF

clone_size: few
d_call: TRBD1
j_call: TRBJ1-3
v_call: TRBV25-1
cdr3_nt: TGTGCCAGCAGTGAGTCGGACAGGGCTGGAAACACCATATATTTT
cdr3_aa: CASSESDRAGNTIYF

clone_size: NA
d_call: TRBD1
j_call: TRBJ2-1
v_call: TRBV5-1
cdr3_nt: TGCGCCAGCAGTTACTCCGGGACAGGGTTAACTGAGCAGTTCTTC
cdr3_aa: CASSYSGTGLTEQFF

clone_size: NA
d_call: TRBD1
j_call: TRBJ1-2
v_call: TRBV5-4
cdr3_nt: TGTGCCAGCAGCTTCGGGCAGGGGGCGGCTGGCTACACCTTC
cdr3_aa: CASSFGQGAAGYTF

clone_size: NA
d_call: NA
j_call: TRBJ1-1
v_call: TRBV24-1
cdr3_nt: TGTGCCACCAGTGATTCAACAGAGGGCTCCACTGAAGCTTTCTTT
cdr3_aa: CATSDSTEGSTEAFF

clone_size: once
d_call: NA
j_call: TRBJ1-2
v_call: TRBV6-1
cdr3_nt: TGTGCCAGCAGTGAACCGACAGCCTATGGCTACACCTTC
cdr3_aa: CASSEPTAYGYTF

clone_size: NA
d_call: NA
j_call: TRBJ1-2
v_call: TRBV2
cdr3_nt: TGTGCCAGCAAAGCAGGGATCTATGGCTACACCTTC
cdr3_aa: CASKAGIYGYTF

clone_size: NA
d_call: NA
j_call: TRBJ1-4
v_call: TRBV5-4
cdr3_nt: TGTGCCAGCAGCTACAGCCAGGGTATTAATGAAAAACTGTTTTTT
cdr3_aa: CASSYSQGINEKLFF

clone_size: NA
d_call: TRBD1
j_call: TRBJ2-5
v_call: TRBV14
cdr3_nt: TGTGCCAGCAGCGGGACAGGGGGCTGGGAGACCCAGTACTTC
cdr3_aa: CASSGTGGWETQYF

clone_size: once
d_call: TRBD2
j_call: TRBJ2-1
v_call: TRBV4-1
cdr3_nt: TGCGCCAGCAGCCGCGGACTAGCGGGGGTGAGCTCCTACAATGAGCAGTTCTTC
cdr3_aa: CASSRGLAGVSSYNEQFF

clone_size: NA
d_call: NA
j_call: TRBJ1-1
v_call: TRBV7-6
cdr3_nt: TGTGCCAGCAGCATACGAGAGGGGAGGGCTGAAGCTTTCTTT
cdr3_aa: CASSIREGRAEAFF

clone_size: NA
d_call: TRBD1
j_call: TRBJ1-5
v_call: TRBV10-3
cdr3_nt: TGTGCCATCAGTGAGGGACAGGCGGTACAGCCCCAGCATTTT
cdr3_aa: CAISEGQAVQPQHF

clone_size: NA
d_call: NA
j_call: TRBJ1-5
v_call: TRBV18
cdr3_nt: TGTGCCAGCTCACCCTACGAGGGCACGGATCAGCCCCAGCATTTT
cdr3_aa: CASSPYEGTDQPQHF

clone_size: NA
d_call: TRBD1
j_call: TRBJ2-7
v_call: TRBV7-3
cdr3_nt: TGTGCCAGCAGCTCGACAGGGGGGCCCTACGAGCAGTACTTC
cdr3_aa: CASSSTGGPYEQYF

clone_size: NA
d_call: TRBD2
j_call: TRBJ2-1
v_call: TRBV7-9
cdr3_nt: TGTGCCAGCAGCTTAGCTCAAAGCGGGGGCAATGAGCAGTTCTTC
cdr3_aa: CASSLAQSGGNEQFF

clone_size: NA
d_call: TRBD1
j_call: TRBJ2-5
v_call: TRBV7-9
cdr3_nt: TGTGCCAGCAGCCGAATAGGGGGCTGGGAGACCCAGTACTTC
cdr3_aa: CASSRIGGWETQYF

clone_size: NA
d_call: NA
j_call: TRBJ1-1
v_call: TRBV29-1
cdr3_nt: TGCAGCGTTGCGCGGCAGAACACTGAAGCTTTCTTT
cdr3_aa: CSVARQNTEAFF

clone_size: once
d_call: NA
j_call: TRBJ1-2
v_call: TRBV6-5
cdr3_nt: TGTGCCAGCACCCCGGACTATGGCTACACCTTC
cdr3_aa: CASTPDYGYTF

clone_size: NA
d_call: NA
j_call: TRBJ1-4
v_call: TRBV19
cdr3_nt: TGTGCCAGTAGTATAATTGGACAAACTAATGAAAAACTGTTTTTT
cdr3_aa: CASSIIGQTNEKLFF

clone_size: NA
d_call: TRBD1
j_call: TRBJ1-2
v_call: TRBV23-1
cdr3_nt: TGCGCCAGCGGCCGGCCGGGACAGCTAAACTATGGCTACACCTTC
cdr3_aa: CASGRPGQLNYGYTF

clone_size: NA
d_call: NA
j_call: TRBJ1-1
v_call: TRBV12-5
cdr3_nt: TGTGCTAGTGGTTTCTCCACAGGGAACACTGAAGCTTTCTTT
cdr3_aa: CASGFSTGNTEAFF